This record looks at one T cell receptor beta chain sequence and its context. Its cognate antigen is unknown. The source of the sample is a study of T cell repertoires in cytomegalovirus infection. Overall study findings and caveats: HLA-C-restricted CMV-specific TCR beta clonotypes prevailed in the ex vivo response.

A single record per CDR3 protein comes from TCRdb applying MiXCR to the reads. This sample carries 200,000 to 300,000 distinct CDR3 sequences, 8% to 9.5% of them seen once, and the ten largest clones take roughly 15%. This CDR3 is built from 12 residues. V lost 3 bases to trimming and J lost 8 bases, with 11 bases between them. The V gene's germline CDR1 is SGDLS and CDR2 YYNGEE. Sequencing was performed on PBMCs. The chain links TRBV9 to TRBJ1-2; D remains unclear. This clonotype was sampled from a human donor in good health (CMV status not recorded). Some clones in this sample may be carry-over from other donors' samples. The CDR3 loop reads CASSGPGLGYTF. CDR3 sequence (DNA): TGTGCCAGCAGCGGACCAGGCCTCGGCTACACCTTC.